Following are 11 T cell receptor beta chains from one sample sequenced in a study of STAT5B mutations in CD4+ large granular lymphocyte leukemia. Here immunoSEQ multiplex PCR was the method, and the copy in TCRdb shows in-frame clones only, minus some. The sample lists almost 20,000 clones, approximately 84% occurring once. Material for sequencing was CD4+ T cells from blood buffy coats. The source is a human donor in good health.

This chain connects TRBV5-6 to TRBJ2-5; no definite D call. The CDR3 totals 14 residues. The germline gives CDR1 SGHDT, CDR2 YYEEEE. V was shortened by 3 bases and J by 1 base, with 10 bases between the two germline ends. CDR3 nucleotide sequence: TGTGCCAGCAGCTCCTTTGGGCCCCAAGAGACCCAGTACTTC. This sequence encodes CASSSFGPQETQYF.

The rearrangement links TRBV27 to TRBJ2-3; no reliable D call. This CDR3 region has 13 residues. Germline-derived CDR1 and CDR2 are MNHEY and SMNVEV (reference sequence). V was trimmed by 5 bases and J by 2 bases, leaving 8 bases between them. The CDR3 sequence: CASSVLTTDTQYF. The CDR3 DNA is TGTGCCAGCAGTGTCCTAACCACAGATACGCAGTATTTT.

The chain employs TRBV19 and TRBJ1-1; no definite D call. Trimming shortened V by 8 bases and J by 3 bases, and 13 bases separated the two germline ends. There are 13 residues in the CDR3. Germline CDR1 is LNHDA and CDR2 is SQIVND (reference sequence). The CDR3 DNA is TGTGCCAGTCGGTCCTTGGACGACACTGAAGCTTTCTTT. It encodes CASRSLDDTEAFF.

The J gene is TRBJ1-1, the V gene TRBV10-1, with 9 bases that match TRBD1. The CDR3 spans 16 residues. The trim removed 3 bases at V and 4 bases at J, leaving 9 bases unmatched. CDR1 WNHNN and CDR2 SYGVQD come from the germline V gene (reference sequence). CDR3 amino acids: CASSDGTGRVGTEAFF. CDR3 DNA sequence: TGCGCCAGCAGTGACGGGACAGGGAGGGTCGGCACTGAAGCTTTCTTT.

The gene calls are TRBV19 and TRBJ2-7; unclear D gene. The germline V and J ends were trimmed by 4 bases and 2 bases, with 6 bases remaining between them. CDR3 size: 12 residues. Germline CDR1 is LNHDA and CDR2 is SQIVND (reference sequence). DNA for the CDR3: TGTGCCAGTAGTAGCGGACCCTACGAGCAGTACTTC. It translates to CASSSGPYEQYF.

The V call is TRBV7-8, the J call TRBJ1-1; D is ambiguous. V lost 10 bases, J lost 1 base, and 19 bases lay in between. Germline lookup yields CDR1 SGHVS and CDR2 FQNEAQ. CDR3 length: 15 amino acids. CDR3 DNA: TGTGCCACCACAACGTACGGGCGGGCGAACACTGAAGCTTTCTTT. This translates into CATTTYGRANTEAFF.

The chain couples TRBV29-1 to TRBJ1-1; D is ambiguous. Trimming removed 7 bases at V and 1 base at J, with 16 bases between. The germline gives CDR1 SQVTM, CDR2 ANQGSEA. The CDR3 has 14 amino acids. The CDR3 reads CSAVLGLKNTEAFF. The CDR3 DNA is TGCAGCGCCGTATTGGGCCTCAAGAACACTGAAGCTTTCTTT.

This clone was picked up one time. The genes are TRBV29-1 and TRBJ2-3; maybe TRBD1 (5 bases). The V gene lost 7 bases and the J gene lost 3 bases, with 5 bases spanning the gap. Germline CDR1 reads SQVTM; CDR2 reads ANQGSEA. There are 10 residues in the CDR3. Here the CDR3 reads CSAGTDTQYF. CDR3 nucleotide sequence: TGCAGCGCAGGGACAGATACGCAGTATTTT.

The V gene is TRBV9, the J gene TRBJ2-1; perhaps TRBD2 as D (5 bases). V gave up 0 bases and J gave up 9 bases, with 13 bases separating them. Looked up from germline, CDR1 is SGDLS and CDR2 is YYNGEE. The CDR3 has 14 residues. The CDR3 DNA reads as TGTGCCAGCAGCGTAGTGGACTCTTATATTGAGCAGTTCTTC. It yields the protein CASSVVDSYIEQFF.

The chain links TRBV5-8 to TRBJ2-1, with 9 bases matching TRBD2. The CDR3 extends over 15 amino acids. V shed 0 bases and J 7 bases; nucleotides not matched to a gene: 5. Germline CDR1 SGHTS, CDR2 YDEGEE. The CDR3 nucleotides read TGTGCCAGCAGCTTGGCGGTGACTAGCGGAAATGAGCAGTTCTTC. It encodes CASSLAVTSGNEQFF.

This rearrangement joins TRBV30 to TRBJ2-2; D ambiguous. Germline CDR1 and CDR2: GTSNPN and SVGIG (reference sequence). V was shortened by 1 base and J by 4 bases, with 13 bases between the two germline ends. The CDR3 sequence is 15 residues long. CDR3 loop: CAWSGAPGGTGELFF. The DNA for the CDR3 is TGTGCCTGGAGTGGGGCCCCCGGCGGCACCGGGGAGCTGTTTTTT.